The text below deals with one T cell receptor beta chain. The authors divided CD4+ cells into CD45RA+ naive and CD45RA-negative memory subsets. The authors loaded 150 to 250 ng DNA, approximately 30,000 T cell genomes, into sorted-subset replicate PCRs. Assay used: immunoSEQ multiplex PCR; TCRdb lists only in-frame clones, some missing. The table shows about a million clones, with 60% to 80% occurring only once. This specimen comes from a study of shared clonotypes between healthy human individuals. The CDR3 has 16 residues. Germline CDR1 reads MDHEN; CDR2 reads SYDVKM. Deletions cut 5 bases from V and 2 bases from J, with 19 bases between.

Sequences were obtained from memory CD4+ T cells from PBMCs. Stated subset: CD45RA-negative fraction. The receptor comes from a man aged 18 to 30 in good health. Some clones in this sample may be carry-over from other donors' samples. The chain couples TRBV28 to TRBJ2-7, with D perhaps TRBD1 (6 bases). CDR3 sequence: CASSPFVTGTTYEQYF. The CDR3 DNA reads as TGTGCCAGCAGTCCCTTCGTCACAGGGACCACCTACGAGCAGTACTTC.